Listed here are 4 T cell receptor beta chains from one sample, sequenced in a study of CD8+CD57+ T cells in acquired aplastic anemia. The patients chosen for sequencing had shown expansion of CD8+CD57+ cells (detected by flow cytometry). Genomic DNA was employed as the template in profiling TCR beta VDJ and CDR3. Each CDR3 protein gets one entry after TCRdb re-called the reads with MiXCR. The sample has around 200,000 distinct CDR3 sequences, 55% to 65% seen once. Sequenced input: sorted CD4+, CD8+, or CD8+CD57+ T cells (not recorded which) from PBMCs. The receptors originated from a human donor with aplastic anemia.

This clonotype was counted only a few times. The chain has TRBV19 and TRBJ2-2; the D is unclear. The CDR3 runs to 15 residues. Trimming left V 3 bases short and J 1 base short, with 9 bases between. CDR1 LNHDA and CDR2 SQIVND come from the germline V gene (reference sequence). The CDR3 sequence is CASSIRPLNTGELFF. CDR3 DNA sequence: TGTGCCAGTAGTATTCGACCACTGAACACCGGGGAGCTGTTTTTT.

In its sample, this clonotype was seen many times. The chain couples TRBV5-1 to TRBJ1-2, with a weak D call TRBD1 (6 bases). The V gene's germline CDR1 is SGHRS and CDR2 YFSETQ. The CDR3 sequence is 11 residues long. CDR3 protein: CKGGANYGYTF. The CDR3 coding sequence is TGCAAAGGGGGGGCTAACTATGGCTACACCTTC.

The chain couples TRBV20-1 to TRBJ2-1, with TRBD2 matching 10 bases. This CDR3 region has 14 residues. Germline CDR1 is DFQATT and CDR2 is SNEGSKA (reference sequence). Trimming cost V 1 base and J 5 bases; bases outside gene matches: 2. In nucleotides, the CDR3 is TGCAGTGCTAGAGCCGGGACTAGCGACAATGAGCAGTTCTTC. Amino acid sequence: CSARAGTSDNEQFF.

In this sample, this clonotype turned up a few times. This chain connects TRBV20-1 to TRBJ2-7, with 7 positions matching TRBD2. V lost 0 bases and J lost 3; bases outside the gene matches: 11. The CDR3 is 16 residues long. CDR1 DFQATT and CDR2 SNEGSKA come from the germline V gene (reference sequence). Here the CDR3 reads CSARDLAAEFLYEQYF. In nucleotides, the CDR3 is TGCAGTGCTAGAGATCTAGCGGCTGAATTCCTCTACGAGCAGTACTTC.